This T cell receptor (beta chain) was captured in a study of T-cell memory formation after mild COVID-19 listed by TCRdb under 2021. In the study overall: TCR sequence clusters from the two donors were largely donor specific. T-cell clones expanding and contracting after mild COVID-19 in a couple of donors were tracked by longitudinal TCRalpha and TCRbeta repertoire sequencing. The cohort comprised two young, previously healthy adult volunteers, one female and one male.

The CDR3 holds 13 amino acids from the cysteine to the phenylalanine. Only the CDR3 DNA is retained, 39 bases long and in frame from the first base. At the junction V is shortened by 6 bases and J by 0 bases, with 7 bases in between. The sequencer listed for this sample is Illumina NovaSeq 6000. cDNA libraries for TCRalpha and TCRbeta were prepared by 5'RACE using constant-segment primers, with sample barcodes and unique molecular identifiers added. RNA was extracted from every sample with Trizol reagent. Libraries were amplified in two PCR steps, with a second sample barcode and Illumina TruSeq adapters added in the second step. Libraries were sequenced on an Illumina NovaSeq with 2 x 150 bp paired-end reads. The authors processed their data as follows. The reads were demultiplexed and collapsed into UMI-guided consensus sequences using migec v1.2.7. Using mixcr v2.1.11, UMI consensuses were aligned to TRA and TRB V and J templates and then assembled into clonotypes. A clonotype was counted as expanded or contracted only if both edgeR and NoisET called the change significant, with noise models trained on biological replicates. For edgeR calls, a false discovery rate-adjusted p below 0.01 and a log2 fold-change threshold of 1 were applied. As an exploratory analysis of dynamics, PCA with hierarchical clustering was applied to max-normalized trajectories of the 1000 most abundant clonotypes. Each responding clone was given a CD4 or CD8 phenotype based on the CD4+ and CD8+ repertoires, which had been sequenced separately. Through fastp at Q25 and MiXCR, TCRdb rebuilt clones from the public reads, retaining in-frame beta chains. Rows merge per CDR3 protein into single entries with the most common DNA and genes. What appears here as the V and J calls and clone size reflects TCRdb's work, not the paper's. The table for this sample lists more than 100,000 distinct CDR3 sequences; about a sixth of them were counted only once. The ten largest make up about 5% of the sample.

The paper as a whole reports these results and caveats: From day 15 to 85, contracting clones showed balanced CD4/CD8 phenotypes, whereas a second wave of clones that expanded from day 15 to 37 leaned towards CD4+. Some responding clones were detected in pre-infection memory, which suggested that pre-existing cross-reactive memory T cells had joined the SARS-CoV-2 response. Contracting CD4+ clones were located mainly in the CM and EM memory subsets, whereas CD8+ clones were found to be enriched in EMRA. SARS-CoV-2 specificity was not confirmed for the second-wave clones peaking on day 37. The study included only a couple of mild cases, and larger cohorts that include severe cases with pre-infection samples were judged to be necessary.

Ficoll-Paque density gradient centrifugation was used to isolate PBMCs. In this sample, this clonotype turned up a few times. Its antigen is unknown. Base qualities are missing; no much larger clone stands one base away. The rearranged chain carries TRBV12-3 or TRBV12-4 and TRBJ2-3; the D gene remains uncertain. Sequenced: PBMCs or a T cell subset sorted from them (not recorded which). This sequence was found in a man between 18 and 29 years old who had mild COVID-19 (a few samples of this study predate the infection). The sample titles of this study are shuffled in the database, so cell type and time point are left out; the donor was told from shared clones. The DNA sequence is as follows: TGTGCCAGCAGGCGATCTAGCACAGATACGCAGTATTTT. It translates to CASRRSSTDTQYF.